This T cell receptor (beta chain) was sequenced in a study of T cell responses to AZD1222 COVID-19 vaccine. Study findings and constraints: Repertoire samples came only from after the peak T cell response.

In the case of this clone: Antigen specificity is unknown.

The data were produced by immunoSEQ multiplex PCR, yet TCRdb's version contains in-frame clones alone and is incomplete. The repertoire holds 150,000 or so clones, with 70% to 90% as singletons. The TCR originated in an adult who had recovered from COVID-19. The specimen was peripheral blood, collected after recovery from COVID-19.

DNA of the CDR3: TGCGCCAGCAGCTTGAGAGGGGGGGACGAGCAGTACTTC. Its translation: CASSLRGGDEQYF. The chain recombines TRBV5-1 with TRBJ2-7; tentative D call: TRBD2 (7 bases). V lost 1 base, J lost 5 bases, and 10 bases lay in between. The CDR3 is 13 residues long. CDR1 is SGHRS and CDR2 is YFSETQ in the germline V gene.